The present T cell receptor (beta chain) was sequenced within a study of cytomegalovirus exposure and HLA in healthy donors. This CDR3 spans 10 amino acids. V lost 7 bases and J lost 5, with 8 bases in between. Germline V gene data show CDR1 as SQVTM and CDR2 as ANQGSEA. Only in-frame clones appear in the TCRdb table, and some are missing; sequencing was by immunoSEQ multiplex PCR. This table holds roughly 150,000 clones, 85% to 90% found once. The TCR sequence derives from a woman under 30 in good health and CMV-seropositive. This chain uses TRBV29-1 with TRBJ2-5, with D unresolved. Material: PBMCs. The CDR3 DNA is TGCAGCGCTCGTAGCGAGACCCAGTACTTC. It codes for CSARSETQYF.